The text below deals with one T cell receptor (beta chain). Its target is not known. The data were taken from a study of radiotherapy plus CTLA-4 blockade in lung cancer. Study summary: There were objective responses in 15% to 20% of patients, and around 32% had disease control. Whole-study findings and limits: According to reports, early shifts in blood T cell clones, alongside interferon-beta, forecast response most accurately. Subsequent to radiotherapy plus ipilimumab, tumor-derived TCR clones underwent expansion in blood.

This table comes from immunoSEQ multiplex PCR, and its TCRdb copy is limited to in-frame clones, with some not included. The table includes some 66,000 clones, approximately 83% detected once. Germline CDR1 SGHRS, CDR2 YFSETQ. The CDR3 runs to 14 residues. J was trimmed by 5 bases and V by 4 bases; bases with no gene match: 4. In chemo-refractory metastatic non-small-cell lung cancer, patients got ipilimumab CTLA-4 blockade together with focal radiation. The TCR was taken from a human donor with non-small cell lung cancer who had a partial response to radiotherapy plus ipilimumab. The rearrangement uses TRBV5-1 and TRBJ2-7; 12 bases map to TRBD1. Source: peripheral blood, taken from a patient treated with radiotherapy plus ipilimumab. The CDR3 DNA is TGCGCCAGCAGCCACGGGACAGGGGGCCACGAGCAGTACTTC. This encodes CASSHGTGGHEQYF. Full variable domain (outside the CDR3, taken from reference TRBV5-1 and TRBJ2-7): KAGVTQTPRYLIKTRGQQVTLSCSPISGHRSVSWYQQTPGQGLQFLFEYFSETQRNKGNFPGRFSGRQFSNSRSEMNVSTLELGDSALYLCASSHGTGGHEQYFGPGTRLTVT.